This TCR beta chain was sequenced for a study of T cells in Graves' hyperthyroidism and ophthalmopathy. Patients with uncontrolled infections, other autoimmune diseases, pregnancy or lactation were excluded. V gave up 3 bases and J gave up 1 base, with 6 bases separating them. The CDR3 has 13 residues. The germline CDR1 and CDR2 sequences are LNHNV and YYDKDF (reference sequence). Study-wide points: Stable hyperthyroidism and ophthalmopathy were separated using 13 V-J signatures. In the blood, most expanded thyroid clonotypes above 0.001 appeared as well. Progression to ophthalmopathy was predicted a median of roughly 6.5 months early.

Template material for amplifying TCR beta CDR3 regions consisted of RNA transcripts. A first-round RT-PCR of the TCR CDR3 used the HTBI primer set. From the multiplex PCR reads, TCRdb called clonotypes with MiXCR, one entry per CDR3 protein. The sample has hundreds of thousands of distinct CDR3 sequences; roughly 46% are singletons. In the case of this clonotype: What it binds is unknown.

This chain uses TRBV15 with TRBJ2-5; D uncertain. This receptor was taken from an adult man with Graves' disease, either hyperthyroidism or ophthalmopathy (not recorded which). Input material: peripheral blood or thyroid tissue (not recorded which). The DNA of the CDR3 is TGTGCCACCAGCAGTGGATTCCAAGAGACCCAGTACTTC. Protein: CATSSGFQETQYF.